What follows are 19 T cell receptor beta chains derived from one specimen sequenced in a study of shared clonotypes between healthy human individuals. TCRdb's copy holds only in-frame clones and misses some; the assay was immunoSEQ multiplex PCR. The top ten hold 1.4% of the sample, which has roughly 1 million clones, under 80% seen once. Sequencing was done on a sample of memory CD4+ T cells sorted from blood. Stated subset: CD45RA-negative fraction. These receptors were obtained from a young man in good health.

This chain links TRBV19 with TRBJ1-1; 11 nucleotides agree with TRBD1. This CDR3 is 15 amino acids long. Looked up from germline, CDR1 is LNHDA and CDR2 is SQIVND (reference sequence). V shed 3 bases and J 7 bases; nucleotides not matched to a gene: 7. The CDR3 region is CASSMGTGGKLEAFF. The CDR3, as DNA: TGTGCCAGTAGTATGGGGACAGGGGGAAAACTTGAAGCTTTCTTT.

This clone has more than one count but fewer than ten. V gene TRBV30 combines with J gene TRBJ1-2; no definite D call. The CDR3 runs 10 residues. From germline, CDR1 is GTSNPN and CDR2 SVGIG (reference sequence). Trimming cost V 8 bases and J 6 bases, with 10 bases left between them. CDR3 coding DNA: TGTGCCGGCCGGGTAAATGGCTACACCTTC. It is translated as CAGRVNGYTF.

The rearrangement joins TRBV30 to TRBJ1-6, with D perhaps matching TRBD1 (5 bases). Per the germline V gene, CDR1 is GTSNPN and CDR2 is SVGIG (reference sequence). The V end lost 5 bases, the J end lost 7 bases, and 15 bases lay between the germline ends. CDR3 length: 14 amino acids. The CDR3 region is CAWGTWGENSPLHF. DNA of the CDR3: TGTGCCTGGGGTACATGGGGGGAAAATTCACCCCTCCACTTT.

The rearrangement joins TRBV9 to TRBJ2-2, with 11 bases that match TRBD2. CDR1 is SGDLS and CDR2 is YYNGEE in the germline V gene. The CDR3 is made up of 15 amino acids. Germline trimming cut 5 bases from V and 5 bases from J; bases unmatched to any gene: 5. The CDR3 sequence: CASSGTSGNTGELFF. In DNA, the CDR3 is TGTGCCAGCAGTGGGACTAGCGGAAATACCGGGGAGCTGTTTTTT. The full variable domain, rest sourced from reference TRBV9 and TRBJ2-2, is DSGVTQTPKHLITATGQRVTLRCSPRSGDLSVYWYQQSLDQGLQFLIQYYNGEERAKGNILERFSAQQFPDLHSELNLSSLELGDSALYFCASSGTSGNTGELFFGEGSRLTVL.

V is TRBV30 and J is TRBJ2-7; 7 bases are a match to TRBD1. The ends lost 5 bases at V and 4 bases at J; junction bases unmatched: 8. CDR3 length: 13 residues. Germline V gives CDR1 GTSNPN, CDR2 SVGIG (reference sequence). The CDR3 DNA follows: TGTGCCTGGTGCAGGGGGATTTCTTACGAGCAGTACTTC. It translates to CAWCRGISYEQYF.

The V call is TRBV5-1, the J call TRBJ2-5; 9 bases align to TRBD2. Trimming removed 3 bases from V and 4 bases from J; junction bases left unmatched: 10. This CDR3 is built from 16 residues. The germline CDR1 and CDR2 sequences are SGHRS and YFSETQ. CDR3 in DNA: TGCGCCAGCAGCTCAGGAGGAGCGGGGGGATCAGAGACCCAGTACTTC. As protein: CASSSGGAGGSETQYF.

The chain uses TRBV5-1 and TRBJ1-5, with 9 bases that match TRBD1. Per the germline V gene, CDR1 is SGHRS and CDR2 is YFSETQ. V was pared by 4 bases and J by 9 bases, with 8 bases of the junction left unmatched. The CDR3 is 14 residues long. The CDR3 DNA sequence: TGCGCCAGCAGCCCTACAGGGGGCGAAAGGCCCCAGCATTTT. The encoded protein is CASSPTGGERPQHF. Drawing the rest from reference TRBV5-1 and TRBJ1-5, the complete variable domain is KAGVTQTPRYLIKTRGQQVTLSCSPISGHRSVSWYQQTPGQGLQFLFEYFSETQRNKGNFPGRFSGRQFSNSRSEMNVSTLELGDSALYLCASSPTGGERPQHFGDGTRLSIL.

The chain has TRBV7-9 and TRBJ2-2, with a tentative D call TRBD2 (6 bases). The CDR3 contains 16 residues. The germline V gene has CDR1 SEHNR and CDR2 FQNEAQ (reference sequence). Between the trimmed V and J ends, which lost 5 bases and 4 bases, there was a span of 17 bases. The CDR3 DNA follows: TGTGCCAGCAGCCCCATGGGACTTACGACCACCGGGGAGCTGTTTTTT. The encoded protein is CASSPMGLTTTGELFF.

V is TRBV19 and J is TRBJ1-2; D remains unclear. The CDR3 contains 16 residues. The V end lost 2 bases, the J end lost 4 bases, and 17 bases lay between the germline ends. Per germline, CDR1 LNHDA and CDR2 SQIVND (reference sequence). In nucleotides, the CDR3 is TGTGCCAGTAGTATACGGTCCGACACCCCCAGCTATGGCTACACCTTC. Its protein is CASSIRSDTPSYGYTF. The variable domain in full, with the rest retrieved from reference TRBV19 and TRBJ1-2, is DGGITQSPKYLFRKEGQNVTLSCEQNLNHDAMYWYRQDPGQGLRLIYYSQIVNDFQKGDIAEGYSVSREKKESFPLTVTSAQKNPTAFYLCASSIRSDTPSYGYTFGSGTRLTVV.

Here the CDR3 DNA reads TGTGCCAGCAGCTTAGGGACAGGGGACGGCTACACCTTC. It encodes CASSLGTGDGYTF. The chain employs TRBV5-5 and TRBJ1-2; 10 bases map to TRBD1. Germline CDR1 reads SGHKS; CDR2 reads YYEKEE (reference sequence). The CDR3 totals 13 residues. Trimming cost V 2 bases and J 8 bases; bases outside gene matches: 3.

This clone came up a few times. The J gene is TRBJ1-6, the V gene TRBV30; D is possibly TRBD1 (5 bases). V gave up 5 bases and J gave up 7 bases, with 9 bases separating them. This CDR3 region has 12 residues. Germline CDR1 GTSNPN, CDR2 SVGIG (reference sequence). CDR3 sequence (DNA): TGTGCCTGGGACAGTGGGAATTCACCCCTCCACTTT. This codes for CAWDSGNSPLHF.

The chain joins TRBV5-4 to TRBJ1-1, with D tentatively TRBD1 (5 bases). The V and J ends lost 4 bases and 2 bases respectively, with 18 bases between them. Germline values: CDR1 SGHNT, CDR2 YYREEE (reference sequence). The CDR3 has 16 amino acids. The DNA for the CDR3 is TGTGCCAGCAGCCCTTCGAACGACAGACTAAACACTGAAGCTTTCTTT. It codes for CASSPSNDRLNTEAFF.

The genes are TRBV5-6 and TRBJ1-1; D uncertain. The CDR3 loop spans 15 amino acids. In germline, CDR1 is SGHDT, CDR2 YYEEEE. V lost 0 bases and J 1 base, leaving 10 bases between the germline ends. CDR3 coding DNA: TGTGCCAGCAGCTTGGGAGCGGGAAAGAACACTGAAGCTTTCTTT. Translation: CASSLGAGKNTEAFF. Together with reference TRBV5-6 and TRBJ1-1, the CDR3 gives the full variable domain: DAGVTQSPTHLIKTRGQQVTLRCSPKSGHDTVSWYQQALGQGPQFIFQYYEEEERQRGNFPDRFSGHQFPNYSSELNVNALLLGDSALYLCASSLGAGKNTEAFFGQGTRLTVV.

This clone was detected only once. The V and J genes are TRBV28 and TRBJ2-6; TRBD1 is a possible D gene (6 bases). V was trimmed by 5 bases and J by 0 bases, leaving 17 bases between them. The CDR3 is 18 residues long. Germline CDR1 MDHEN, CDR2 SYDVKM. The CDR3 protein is CASSPTASGVSGANVLTF. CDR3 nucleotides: TGTGCCAGCAGTCCGACCGCCTCAGGGGTCTCTGGGGCCAACGTCCTGACTTTC.

The DNA of the CDR3 is TGCGCCAGCAGCCAGGGTAGCTCCTACGAGCAGTACTTC. It encodes CASSQGSSYEQYF. The J gene is TRBJ2-7, the V gene TRBV4-1; D is uncertain. The CDR3 has 13 amino acids. Germline-derived CDR1 and CDR2 are MGHRA and YSYEKL. Trimming left V 3 bases short and J 0 bases short, with 6 bases between.

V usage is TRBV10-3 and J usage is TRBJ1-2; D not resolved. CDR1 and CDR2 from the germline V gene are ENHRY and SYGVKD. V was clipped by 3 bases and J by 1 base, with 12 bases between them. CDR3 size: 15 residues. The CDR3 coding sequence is TGTGCCATCAGTGATGGGGAGGGAGGTAACTATGGCTACACCTTC. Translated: CAISDGEGGNYGYTF.

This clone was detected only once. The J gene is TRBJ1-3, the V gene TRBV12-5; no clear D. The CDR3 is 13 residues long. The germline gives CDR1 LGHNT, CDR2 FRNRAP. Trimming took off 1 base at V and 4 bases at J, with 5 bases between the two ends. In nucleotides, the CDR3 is TGTGCTAGTGGTTTGGGAAACGGAAACACCATATATTTT. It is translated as CASGLGNGNTIYF.

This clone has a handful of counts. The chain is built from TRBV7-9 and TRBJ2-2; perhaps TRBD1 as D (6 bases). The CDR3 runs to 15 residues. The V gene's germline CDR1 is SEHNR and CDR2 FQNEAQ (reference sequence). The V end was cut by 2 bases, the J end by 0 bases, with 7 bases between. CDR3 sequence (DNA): TGTGCCAGCAGCTTACAGGGGACGAACACCGGGGAGCTGTTTTTT. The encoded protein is CASSLQGTNTGELFF.

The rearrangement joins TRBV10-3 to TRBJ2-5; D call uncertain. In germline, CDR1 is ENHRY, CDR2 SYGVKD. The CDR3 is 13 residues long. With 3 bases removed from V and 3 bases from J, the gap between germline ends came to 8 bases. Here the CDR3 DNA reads TGTGCCATCAGTGATCGCCTCGAAGAGACCCAGTACTTC. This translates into CAISDRLEETQYF.